Presented here are 20 T cell receptor beta chains from one specimen sequenced in a study of CD8 T cells in Susac syndrome. An input of about 0.5 to 1 ug of RNA was subjected to reverse transcription using random hexamers. TCRdb passed the immunoSEQ multiplex PCR reads through MiXCR, listing each CDR3 protein once. Here the sample spans about 240,000 distinct CDR3 sequences, 90% to 96% being singletons. The sequenced material came from CD4+ T cells from PBMCs. The receptors were sampled from a human donor with Susac syndrome.

CDR3 sequence (DNA): TGTGCCAGCAGCCAGGGGCGGCTAGTGGAGATAGAAGCTTTCTTT. This gives the protein CASSQGRLVEIEAFF. The chain links TRBV12-3 or TRBV12-4 to TRBJ1-1, with D perhaps TRBD1 (6 bases). V was pared by 6 bases and J by 8 bases, with 22 bases between. CDR3 length: 15 amino acids.

The chain is built from TRBV29-1 and TRBJ2-7, with D perhaps matching TRBD2 (5 bases). From germline, CDR1 is SQVTM and CDR2 ANQGSEA. The CDR3 extends over 12 amino acids. The germline V and J ends were trimmed by 6 bases and 1 base, with 10 bases remaining between them. The chain's CDR3 is CSVSRESYEQYF. The CDR3 bases are TGCAGCGTATCAAGGGAGTCCTACGAGCAGTACTTC.

This clonotype was counted once. The chain couples TRBV7-8 to TRBJ2-1; 9 positions agree with TRBD1. From germline, CDR1 is SGHVS and CDR2 FQNEAQ. The CDR3 is made up of 15 amino acids. The trim removed 5 bases at V and 12 bases at J, leaving 14 bases unmatched. The CDR3 sequence is CASSLSSGTGLGQFF. Here the CDR3 DNA reads TGTGCCAGCAGCCTCAGTTCTGGGACAGGGTTGGGGCAGTTCTTC.

J is TRBJ1-5 and V is TRBV5-1, with 9 bases matching TRBD1. Per the germline V gene, CDR1 is SGHRS and CDR2 is YFSETQ. This CDR3 comprises 16 residues. J was trimmed by 5 bases and V by 0 bases; bases with no gene match: 6. CDR3 nucleotides: TGCGCCAGCAGCTTGGGGACAGGGGTTGCCGATCAGCCCCAGCATTTT. Protein product: CASSLGTGVADQPQHF.

This clonotype came up once. This chain connects TRBV19 to TRBJ2-1; D is possibly TRBD2 (5 bases). Per germline, CDR1 LNHDA and CDR2 SQIVND (reference sequence). V lost 6 bases and J 15 bases, leaving 21 bases between the germline ends. There are 13 residues in the CDR3. The CDR3 loop reads CASSATRGYQGFF. The DNA of the CDR3 is TGTGCCAGTAGCGCCACTCGGGGTTACCAAGGGTTCTTC. The full variable domain, its missing parts supplied by reference TRBV19 and TRBJ2-1, is DGGITQSPKYLFRKEGQNVTLSCEQNLNHDAMYWYRQDPGQGLRLIYYSQIVNDFQKGDIAEGYSVSREKKESFPLTVTSAQKNPTAFYLCASSATRGYQGFFGPGTRLTVL.

V and J are TRBV28 and TRBJ1-2, with 7 bases matching TRBD1. The ends lost 3 bases at V and 8 bases at J; junction bases unmatched: 3. CDR1 and CDR2 from the germline V gene are MDHEN and SYDVKM. CDR3 size: 12 residues. The CDR3 DNA sequence: TGTGCCAGCAGTTTTATGGACAGGGGCTACACCTTC. It translates to CASSFMDRGYTF.

V is TRBV4-1 and J is TRBJ2-1, with TRBD2 matching 7 bases. The germline V gene encodes CDR1 MGHRA and CDR2 YSYEKL. Losses at the gene ends were 0 bases for V and 4 bases for J; bases not matched to a gene: 6. The CDR3 length is 16 residues. DNA for the CDR3: TGCGCCAGCAGCCAAGATTGGGGGGGAAGATACAATGAGCAGTTCTTC. As protein: CASSQDWGGRYNEQFF.

V usage is TRBV7-9 and J usage is TRBJ2-7, with D maybe TRBD1 (5 bases). Looked up from germline, CDR1 is SEHNR and CDR2 is FQNEAQ (reference sequence). V shed 5 bases and J shed 2 bases, with 13 bases lying between them. The CDR3 sequence is 14 residues long. In DNA, the CDR3 is TGTGCCAGCAGCAAAAACACAGGCCCCTACGAGCAGTACTTC. It codes for CASSKNTGPYEQYF. The full variable domain, completed using reference TRBV7-9 and TRBJ2-7, is DTGVSQNPRHKITKRGQNVTFRCDPISEHNRLYWYRQTLGQGPEFLTYFQNEAQLEKSRLLSDRFSAERPKGSFSTLEIQRTEQGDSAMYLCASSKNTGPYEQYFGPGTRLTVT.

The chain employs TRBV7-8 and TRBJ1-2; possibly TRBD1 for D (6 bases). The CDR3 loop spans 13 amino acids. Germline-derived CDR1 and CDR2 are SGHVS and FQNEAQ. The germline V and J ends were trimmed by 1 base and 9 bases, with 12 bases remaining between them. In DNA form, the CDR3 reads TGTGCCAGCAGCTTAGGAACAGGGAAGAGCTACACCTTC. This gives the protein CASSLGTGKSYTF.

This clonotype was picked up one time. The J gene is TRBJ2-3, the V gene TRBV28; D ambiguous. The length of the CDR3 is 12 residues. Per germline, CDR1 MDHEN and CDR2 SYDVKM. Trimming left V 8 bases short and J 7 bases short, with 13 bases between. For the CDR3, the DNA is TGTGCCAGCCGGACCCTTGGACATACGCAGTATTTT. Amino acids: CASRTLGHTQYF.

This sequence joins TRBV12-3 or TRBV12-4 and TRBJ1-5; D is possibly TRBD1 (5 bases). With 5 bases removed from V and 0 bases from J, the gap between germline ends came to 17 bases. The CDR3 length is 17 residues. CDR3 amino acids: CASSPIRGRYSNQPQHF. The CDR3 DNA follows: TGTGCCAGCAGTCCCATCCGGGGACGTTATAGCAATCAGCCCCAGCATTTT.

This chain links TRBV28 with TRBJ1-4; 9 bases are shared with TRBD1. There are 15 residues in the CDR3. CDR1 is MDHEN, CDR2 SYDVKM, per germline. The V and J ends lost 5 bases and 5 bases, in that order; junction bases with no gene match: 6. The CDR3 loop reads CASSHGGTGNEKLFF. DNA for the CDR3: TGTGCCAGCAGTCACGGCGGGACAGGGAATGAAAAACTGTTTTTT.

The chain uses TRBV20-1 and TRBJ2-3, with D uncertain. The CDR3 runs 12 residues. Germline values: CDR1 DFQATT, CDR2 SNEGSKA (reference sequence). With 5 bases removed from V and 4 bases from J, the gap between germline ends came to 10 bases. The CDR3 DNA is TGCAGTGCTCAGCCCAGCCCAGATACGCAGTATTTT. It specifies CSAQPSPDTQYF.

The chain links TRBV20-1 to TRBJ1-1; possible D gene TRBD1, 6 bases. The germline gives CDR1 DFQATT, CDR2 SNEGSKA (reference sequence). CDR3 size: 15 residues. Trimming cost V 2 bases and J 1 base, with 14 bases left between them. In DNA form, the CDR3 reads TGCAGTGCTAGACCCAGTGGACAGACGAACACTGAAGCTTTCTTT. It codes for CSARPSGQTNTEAFF.

The chain employs TRBV29-1 and TRBJ2-2, with D possibly matching TRBD1 (5 bases). From germline, CDR1 is SQVTM and CDR2 ANQGSEA. This CDR3 is built from 15 residues. With 2 bases removed from V and 5 bases from J, the gap between germline ends came to 15 bases. The CDR3: CSVEKGAGRTGELFF. The CDR3 region has the DNA TGCAGCGTTGAAAAAGGTGCAGGGCGTACCGGGGAGCTGTTTTTT.

The V gene is TRBV7-9, the J gene TRBJ2-7; D is undetermined. Trimming took 5 bases from V and 2 from J, leaving 10 bases between them. The CDR3 length is 13 residues. Germline V lookup: CDR1 SEHNR, CDR2 FQNEAQ (reference sequence). The CDR3 coding sequence is TGTGCCAGCAGCCCCCTCGAGCCCTACGAGCAGTACTTC. Translation gives CASSPLEPYEQYF.

This chain joins TRBV29-1 and TRBJ2-1; D possibly corresponds to TRBD2 (6 bases). The CDR3 spans 12 residues. Trimming shortened V by 7 bases and J by 7 bases, and 14 bases separated the two germline ends. Germline CDR1 reads SQVTM; CDR2 reads ANQGSEA. The CDR3 coding sequence is TGCAGCGGGGGCGCGGGGAGAAATGAGCAGTTCTTC. Translating gives CSGGAGRNEQFF.

The chain couples TRBV28 to TRBJ2-5, with a possible D match to TRBD2 (5 bases). The CDR3 length is 14 residues. The germline V gene has CDR1 MDHEN and CDR2 SYDVKM. V was cut by 6 bases and J by 2 bases, with 13 bases left in between. The CDR3 spells CASSFGGEQETQYF. In DNA form, the CDR3 reads TGTGCCAGCAGCTTCGGTGGGGAGCAAGAGACCCAGTACTTC.

This chain links TRBV20-1 with TRBJ2-1; the match to TRBD2 covers 7 bases. CDR3 size: 15 residues. Germline CDR1 and CDR2: DFQATT and SNEGSKA (reference sequence). V shed 6 bases, J shed 0 bases, and the junction held 8 bases outside the gene matches. CDR3 nucleotides: TGCAGTGCCGATCTGGGCGGGAGCTCCTACAATGAGCAGTTCTTC. It encodes CSADLGGSSYNEQFF.

The chain links TRBV12-3 or TRBV12-4 to TRBJ1-5; D possibly corresponds to TRBD1 (5 bases). V was trimmed by 3 bases and J by 7 bases, leaving 19 bases between them. CDR3 length: 16 residues. Written as DNA, the CDR3 is TGTGCCAGCAGTTTGAGGAGGGCTCCAAGGGGACAGCCCCAGCATTTT. Residues: CASSLRRAPRGQPQHF.